Presented here are 30 T cell receptor beta chains from one specimen sequenced in a study of T cell responses to AZD1222 COVID-19 vaccine. Sequenced by immunoSEQ multiplex PCR; TCRdb stores in-frame clones only, minus some. The sample holds about 100,000 clones; 86% are singletons and the top ten take approximately 3%. The material was peripheral blood, obtained 28 days after the second dose of the MenACWY control vaccine. These receptors were obtained from an adult who received the MenACWY meningococcal vaccine as a control.

The CDR3 nucleotides are TGTGCCAGCAGCCACCGGGACCCCTATTCACCCCTCCACTTT. Its protein is CASSHRDPYSPLHF. The chain has TRBV13 and TRBJ1-6; weak D call: TRBD1 (5 bases). Germline V lookup: CDR1 PRHDT, CDR2 FYEKMQ (reference sequence). The CDR3 extends over 14 amino acids. With 5 bases removed from V and 8 bases from J, the gap between germline ends came to 13 bases.

This clone was detected a few times. The chain links TRBV7-2 to TRBJ2-1; the match to TRBD1 covers 9 bases. Looked up from germline, CDR1 is SGHTA and CDR2 is FQGNSA. This CDR3 comprises 15 residues. Trimming removed 1 base from V and 8 bases from J; junction bases left unmatched: 6. The CDR3 DNA reads TGTGCCAGCAGCTTAGGGAGACAGGGGGTGTATGAGCAGTTCTTC. Its translation is CASSLGRQGVYEQFF. Combining the CDR3 with reference TRBV7-2 and TRBJ2-1 gives the whole variable domain GAGVSQSPSNKVTEKGKDVELRCDPISGHTALYWYRQSLGQGLEFLIYFQGNSAPDKSGLPSDRFSAERTGGSVSTLTIQRTQQEDSAVYLCASSLGRQGVYEQFFGPGTRLTVL.

This clone was observed once. This chain uses TRBV7-2 with TRBJ2-5; D unclear. CDR1 is SGHTA, CDR2 FQGNSA, per germline. Deletions cut 2 bases from V and 4 bases from J, with 8 bases between. CDR3 size: 13 residues. CDR3 DNA: TGTGCCAGCAGCTTACTCCCTCTAGAGACCCAGTACTTC. It encodes CASSLLPLETQYF.

This clone is a singleton in its sample. This rearrangement joins TRBV24-1 to TRBJ2-1; TRBD1 matches at 7 bases. V shed 0 bases, J shed 8 bases, and the junction held 9 bases outside the gene matches. The CDR3 contains 16 residues. Germline V gene data show CDR1 as KGHDR and CDR2 as SFDVKD. The CDR3 coding sequence is TGTGCCACCAGTGATTTGAGGGACAGAAACCCCCATGAGCAGTTCTTC. This translates into CATSDLRDRNPHEQFF.

The V gene is TRBV30, the J gene TRBJ1-5; TRBD1 aligns across 8 bases. CDR1 is GTSNPN and CDR2 is SVGIG in the germline V gene (reference sequence). The CDR3 contains 13 residues. V lost 6 bases and J lost 4; bases outside the gene matches: 5. DNA of the CDR3: TGTGCCTGTGACAGGGGTAGTAATCAGCCCCAGCATTTT. Translated: CACDRGSNQPQHF.

The chain couples TRBV5-6 to TRBJ1-5; D remains unclear. This CDR3 comprises 14 residues. V was cut by 2 bases and J by 3 bases, with 9 bases left in between. From germline, CDR1 is SGHDT and CDR2 YYEEEE. The CDR3 bases are TGTGCCAGCAGCTTCGGCAGCTACAATCAGCCCCAGCATTTT. It encodes CASSFGSYNQPQHF.

This clone was picked up one time. The genes are TRBV9 and TRBJ1-1, with TRBD1 as a possible D gene (5 bases). Per germline, CDR1 SGDLS and CDR2 YYNGEE. The CDR3 length is 16 residues. V was shortened by 0 bases and J by 5 bases, with 17 bases between the two germline ends. The DNA of the CDR3 is TGTGCCAGCAGCGTAGCCGGACACGTCCCGGGGACTGAAGCTTTCTTT. This sequence encodes CASSVAGHVPGTEAFF.

This clone was picked up one time. V gene TRBV5-5 combines with J gene TRBJ1-5, with D possibly TRBD1 on 6 matching bases. Germline-derived CDR1 and CDR2 are SGHKS and YYEKEE (reference sequence). This CDR3 is 11 amino acids long. V was clipped by 10 bases and J by 2 bases, with 7 bases between them. CDR3 sequence reads: CAHRGNQPQHF. The CDR3 coding sequence is TGTGCCCACAGGGGCAATCAGCCCCAGCATTTT.

This clone was counted only a few times. The rearrangement joins TRBV5-6 to TRBJ1-3; no clear D. Germline values: CDR1 SGHDT, CDR2 YYEEEE. With 2 bases removed from V and 2 bases from J, the gap between germline ends came to 8 bases. This CDR3 contains 14 residues. As DNA, the CDR3 is TGTGCCAGCAGCTTTAAGGGAACTGGAAACACCATATATTTT. This codes for CASSFKGTGNTIYF.

V usage is TRBV5-4 and J usage is TRBJ2-3; either TRBD1 or TRBD2 may supply D (6 bases each). The CDR3 covers 14 residues. Germline V gene sequence: CDR1 SGHNT, CDR2 YYREEE (reference sequence). The V end was cut by 0 bases, the J end by 4 bases, with 9 bases between. The CDR3 reads CASSLEGGADTQYF. DNA of the CDR3: TGTGCCAGCAGCTTGGAGGGGGGCGCAGATACGCAGTATTTT.

The rearrangement joins TRBV5-1 to TRBJ1-1, with D uncertain. The length of the CDR3 is 14 residues. V was clipped by 3 bases and J by 4 bases, with 13 bases between them. Germline V gene sequence: CDR1 SGHRS, CDR2 YFSETQ. Written as DNA, the CDR3 is TGCGCCAGCAGCTCCACTGGAGGGATCACTGAAGCTTTCTTT. Its translation: CASSSTGGITEAFF.

This chain joins TRBV24-1 and TRBJ2-5, with TRBD1 identical over 9 bases. V was pared by 4 bases and J by 2 bases, with 10 bases of the junction left unmatched. The CDR3 is made up of 17 amino acids. Germline V CDR1 and CDR2: KGHDR, SFDVKD. CDR3 region: CATSELQGAEAQETQYF. The CDR3 coding sequence is TGTGCCACCAGTGAACTACAGGGGGCGGAAGCTCAAGAGACCCAGTACTTC.

The rearrangement links TRBV3-1 (or the pseudogene TRBV3-2) to TRBJ1-1; no firm D call. V was clipped by 7 bases and J by 0 bases, with 12 bases between them. Germline assignment: CDR1 LGHDT and CDR2 YNNKEL (reference sequence). The CDR3 sequence is 14 residues long. This CDR3 is CASTLTQMNTEAFF. In DNA, the CDR3 is TGTGCCAGCACTCTGACCCAAATGAACACTGAAGCTTTCTTT.

The chain joins TRBV27 to TRBJ2-3, with 9 bases that match TRBD2. Germline CDR1 MNHEY, CDR2 SMNVEV (reference sequence). The length of the CDR3 is 16 residues. Germline trimming cut 6 bases from V and 2 bases from J; bases unmatched to any gene: 9. This chain's CDR3 is CASRPFSGGNTDTQYF. The CDR3 region has the DNA TGTGCCAGCAGACCCTTTAGCGGGGGTAACACAGATACGCAGTATTTT.

V and J are TRBV5-1 and TRBJ2-3; D is undetermined. This CDR3 has 13 amino acids. From germline, CDR1 is SGHRS and CDR2 YFSETQ. V was clipped by 4 bases and J by 1 base, with 7 bases between them. This chain's CDR3 is CASSRLGTDTQYF. The CDR3 nucleotides are TGCGCCAGCAGCCGGTTAGGCACAGATACGCAGTATTTT.

The rearrangement uses TRBV14 and TRBJ2-7; D is ambiguous. V lost 4 bases and J lost 7, with 14 bases in between. The CDR3 is 13 residues long. Germline assignment: CDR1 SGHDN and CDR2 FVKESK. CDR3 sequence (DNA): TGTGCCAGCAGCCTTATGGGTTATTTAGAGCAGTACTTC. Encoded protein: CASSLMGYLEQYF.

The chain is built from TRBV21-1 and TRBJ2-7; TRBD1, the table's D call, was not compared with the DNA. TRBV21-1 is shown as a pseudogene. The CDR3 runs 14 residues. CDR3 DNA sequence: TGTGCCAGCAGCAACGCTTGGCAGGGCAACGAGCAGTACTTC. Protein sequence: CASSNAWQGNEQYF.

V gene TRBV4-1 combines with J gene TRBJ1-2; perhaps TRBD1 as D (6 bases). Germline CDR1 MGHRA, CDR2 YSYEKL. The CDR3 spans 14 residues. V was pared by 7 bases and J by 2 bases, with 14 bases between. DNA of the CDR3: TGCGCCAGCACCCCAATAACAGGGAACTATGGCTACACCTTC. Translating it yields CASTPITGNYGYTF.

This clone occurred a few times. The V and J genes are TRBV6-5 and TRBJ2-7, with 10 bases matching TRBD1. Germline-derived CDR1 and CDR2 are MNHEY and SVGAGI. V lost 8 bases to trimming and J lost 3 bases; unmatched junction nucleotides: 10. This CDR3 is 15 amino acids long. The CDR3 coding sequence is TGTGCCAGCCTCCCGCCGGGACAGGGGATCTACGAGCAGTACTTC. Amino acids: CASLPPGQGIYEQYF.

This clone appeared a single time. J is TRBJ1-1 and V is TRBV6-2 or TRBV6-3; D possibly corresponds to TRBD1 (6 bases). Germline V gene lookup returns CDR1 MNHEY and CDR2 SVGEGT. The CDR3 extends over 17 amino acids. V dropped 1 base and J dropped 2 bases, with 17 bases sitting between them. The CDR3 nucleotides read TGTGCCAGCAGTTACTTAATGGACAGCCAAGTAAACACTGAAGCTTTCTTT. Translating gives CASSYLMDSQVNTEAFF.

Regarding this clone: Other DNA sequences in this sample translate to the same CDR3. This chain uses TRBV7-2 with TRBJ1-1; D is unclear. The V gene lost 0 bases and the J gene lost 1 base, with 12 bases spanning the gap. Germline CDR1 and CDR2: SGHTA and FQGNSA. CDR3 size: 16 residues. CDR3 DNA sequence: TGTGCCAGCAGCTTAGCCCCAGGCCTCTCGAACACTGAAGCTTTCTTT. Translated, it gives CASSLAPGLSNTEAFF. Filled out from reference TRBV7-2 and TRBJ1-1, the complete variable domain reads GAGVSQSPSNKVTEKGKDVELRCDPISGHTALYWYRQSLGQGLEFLIYFQGNSAPDKSGLPSDRFSAERTGGSVSTLTIQRTQQEDSAVYLCASSLAPGLSNTEAFFGQGTRLTVV.

The J gene is TRBJ1-2, the V gene TRBV19; unclear D gene. V lost 2 bases to trimming and J lost 4 bases, with 11 bases between them. Germline CDR1 and CDR2: LNHDA and SQIVND (reference sequence). The CDR3 has 14 amino acids. CDR3 protein: CASSITSGFYGYTF. CDR3 DNA sequence: TGTGCCAGTAGTATAACCTCAGGCTTCTATGGCTACACCTTC.

J is TRBJ2-1 and V is TRBV5-4; D possibly matches TRBD1 or TRBD2 (7 bases each). This CDR3 contains 15 residues. The germline CDR1 and CDR2 sequences are SGHNT and YYREEE (reference sequence). V shed 5 bases and J shed 4 bases, with 16 bases lying between them. CDR3 coding DNA: TGTGCCAGCAGACCTAGCAGGGGGGGGTACAATGAGCAGTTCTTC. It codes for CASRPSRGGYNEQFF.

V and J are TRBV27 and TRBJ1-4; TRBD1 matches at 8 bases. V trimming: 3 bases; J trimming: 8 bases; junction bases outside the gene matches: 8. This CDR3 is built from 15 residues. Germline CDR1 reads MNHEY; CDR2 reads SMNVEV (reference sequence). CDR3 region: CASSFRQGRREKLFF. The CDR3 DNA reads TGTGCCAGCAGTTTCCGACAGGGGCGCCGGGAAAAACTGTTTTTT.

This clone appeared a few times. The chain joins TRBV19 to TRBJ1-3; D unresolved. CDR1 is LNHDA, CDR2 SQIVND, per germline (reference sequence). Trimming took off 7 bases at V and 0 bases at J, with 13 bases between the two ends. The CDR3 has 15 amino acids. CDR3 DNA sequence: TGTGCCAGTACCATCGGACGGTTCTCTGGAAACACCATATATTTT. Its translation: CASTIGRFSGNTIYF.

The chain links TRBV6-5 to TRBJ2-1; either TRBD1 or TRBD2 may fit D (5 bases each). V was trimmed by 6 bases and J by 9 bases, leaving 18 bases between them. In germline, CDR1 is MNHEY, CDR2 SVGAGI. The CDR3 is 14 amino acids. Written as DNA, the CDR3 is TGTGCCAGCAGAAGCCTCCGGGACCTCCGTGAGCAGTTCTTC. It encodes CASRSLRDLREQFF.

The chain is built from TRBV18 and TRBJ1-1, with D possibly TRBD1 on 6 matching bases. The CDR3 is 13 residues long. Germline V gives CDR1 KGHSH, CDR2 LQKENI. Between the trimmed V and J ends, which lost 5 bases and 1 base, there was a span of 8 bases. CDR3 region: CASSIQGNTEAFF. In DNA, the CDR3 is TGTGCCAGCTCAATACAGGGGAACACTGAAGCTTTCTTT.

The chain joins TRBV6-1 to TRBJ1-4; D is unclear. The CDR3 runs to 15 residues. Germline V gene data show CDR1 as MNHNS and CDR2 as SASEGT. The V end lost 2 bases, the J end lost 8 bases, and 15 bases lay between the germline ends. As DNA, the CDR3 is TGTGCCAGCAGTGAAACGAAAGGGTCAAAAGAAAAACTGTTTTTT. It codes for CASSETKGSKEKLFF.

This clone appeared many times. This rearrangement joins TRBV14 to TRBJ2-2; a possible D gene is TRBD1 (5 bases). Between the trimmed V and J ends, which lost 2 bases and 3 bases, there was a span of 7 bases. Germline-derived CDR1 and CDR2 are SGHDN and FVKESK. The CDR3 has 14 amino acids. The CDR3 loop is CASSQQGYTGELFF. The CDR3 coding sequence is TGTGCCAGCAGCCAACAGGGATACACCGGGGAGCTGTTTTTT.

The chain links TRBV3-1 (or the pseudogene TRBV3-2) to TRBJ1-2; tentative D call: TRBD1 (5 bases). CDR3 size: 17 residues. V lost 2 bases to trimming and J lost 8 bases, with 24 bases between them. Germline V gives CDR1 LGHDT, CDR2 YNNKEL (reference sequence). CDR3 sequence (DNA): TGTGCCAGCAGCCAATGGGGGTCGAGAGGGAAAGGGTCGGGCTACACCTTC. Protein sequence: CASSQWGSRGKGSGYTF.